Each of the 6 T cell receptor beta chains below was sequenced from the same sample in a study of sequential checkpoint blockade in melanoma. The assay was immunoSEQ multiplex PCR, and TCRdb's table has in-frame clones only and misses some. The data contain 17,000 or so clones, roughly 66% of them seen just once; the ten biggest clones take up approximately 20%. Treatment specified: randomized to nivolumab then ipilimumab (arm A) or the reverse (arm B). Material: CD8+ T cells sorted from blood (inferred from file names), obtained from a patient given nivolumab and ipilimumab in sequence. These receptors were taken from a human donor with melanoma.

The genes are TRBV19 and TRBJ2-7, with TRBD2 matching over 7 bases. With 6 bases clipped from V and 5 bases from J, the junction kept 4 bases outside the gene matches. CDR1 and CDR2 (germline): LNHDA, SQIVND (reference sequence). This CDR3 contains 12 residues. DNA for the CDR3: TGTGCCAGTAGAGCGGGACCGGACGAGCAGTACTTC. Translating it yields CASRAGPDEQYF. The whole variable domain, filled in from reference TRBV19 and TRBJ2-7, reads DGGITQSPKYLFRKEGQNVTLSCEQNLNHDAMYWYRQDPGQGLRLIYYSQIVNDFQKGDIAEGYSVSREKKESFPLTVTSAQKNPTAFYLCASRAGPDEQYFGPGTRLTVT.

The V call is TRBV15, the J call TRBJ2-7; TRBD1 agrees at 12 bases. There are 15 residues in the CDR3. In germline, CDR1 is LNHNV, CDR2 YYDKDF (reference sequence). V dropped 4 bases and J dropped 5; count of bases not matched to a gene: 6. DNA of the CDR3: TGTGCCACCAGCACGGGACAGGGGGCCAGCAACGAGCAGTACTTC. It is translated as CATSTGQGASNEQYF.

The chain is built from TRBV6-1 and TRBJ2-1, with TRBD1 matching 11 bases. This CDR3 spans 15 amino acids. With V trimmed by 0 bases and J by 6 bases, 1 base remained unmatched. The germline gives CDR1 MNHNS, CDR2 SASEGT. DNA for the CDR3: TGTGCCAGCAGTGAAGCCGGGACAGGGGGCAATGAGCAGTTCTTC. Translation: CASSEAGTGGNEQFF.

This rearrangement joins TRBV9 to TRBJ2-7; 7 bases line up with TRBD2. Germline V gene data show CDR1 as SGDLS and CDR2 as YYNGEE. The CDR3 covers 13 residues. The V segment lost 0 bases and the J segment 7 bases; nucleotides outside the gene matches: 4. The CDR3 region is CASSVDMGGEQYF. CDR3 coding DNA: TGTGCCAGCAGCGTAGATATGGGGGGGGAGCAGTACTTC.

This clone was counted once. The chain carries TRBV4-2 and TRBJ2-1, with 7 bases lining up with TRBD2. The CDR3 totals 16 residues. V lost 2 bases to trimming and J lost 2 bases; unmatched junction nucleotides: 6. CDR1 LGHNA and CDR2 YNFKEQ come from the germline V gene. DNA for the CDR3: TGTGCCAGCAGCCAACTACCGGGACTAACCTACAATGAGCAGTTCTTC. Translating gives CASSQLPGLTYNEQFF.

The V and J genes are TRBV14 and TRBJ1-2, with a tentative D call TRBD1 (5 bases). V shed 0 bases and J shed 4 bases, with 12 bases lying between them. There are 15 residues in the CDR3. CDR1 is SGHDN and CDR2 is FVKESK in the germline V gene. The CDR3 DNA sequence: TGTGCCAGCAGCCAAGAGTCGGGGGGGATCTATGGCTACACCTTC. The encoded protein is CASSQESGGIYGYTF.